What follows are 15 T cell receptor beta chains derived from one specimen sequenced in a study of blood T cell repertoires in COVID-19. Produced via immunoSEQ multiplex PCR; TCRdb's table is partial and in-frame only. The table includes 110,000 or so clones, approximately 84% detected once. Sequencing was done on a sample of peripheral blood. The receptors stem from a woman aged 40 to 49 with acute or convalescent COVID-19.

The CDR3 DNA is TGTGCCAGTAGACCCCGGGACTTATCCTCTGGGGCCAACGTCCTGACTTTC. Translation gives CASRPRDLSSGANVLTF. This chain links TRBV19 with TRBJ2-6, with D maybe TRBD2 (6 bases). Trimming left V 6 bases short and J 0 bases short, with 15 bases between. Germline V gives CDR1 LNHDA, CDR2 SQIVND (reference sequence). The CDR3 is 17 amino acids. The full variable domain, in which reference TRBV19 and TRBJ2-6 provide the parts outside the CDR3, is DGGITQSPKYLFRKEGQNVTLSCEQNLNHDAMYWYRQDPGQGLRLIYYSQIVNDFQKGDIAEGYSVSREKKESFPLTVTSAQKNPTAFYLCASRPRDLSSGANVLTFGAGSRLTVL.

J is TRBJ2-2 and V is TRBV3-1 (or the pseudogene TRBV3-2); tentative D call: TRBD1 (6 bases). Germline V gene sequence: CDR1 LGHDT, CDR2 YNNKEL (reference sequence). V lost 8 bases and J 6 bases, leaving 10 bases between the germline ends. The CDR3 covers 12 residues. The CDR3 sequence is CASENRAGELFF. CDR3 in DNA: TGTGCCAGCGAGAACAGGGCCGGGGAGCTGTTTTTT.

The V and J genes are TRBV11-2 and TRBJ2-5, with D unclear. Germline assignment: CDR1 SGHAT and CDR2 FQNNGV. The V end was cut by 1 base, the J end by 5 bases, with 8 bases between. CDR3 length: 13 amino acids. As DNA, the CDR3 is TGTGCCAGCAGCTTAGTTAGTTGGGAGACCCAGTACTTC. Its protein is CASSLVSWETQYF.

This clone was found a few times. This chain connects TRBV19 to TRBJ2-1; 7 nucleotides line up with TRBD2. The CDR3 length is 15 residues. Germline CDR1 LNHDA, CDR2 SQIVND (reference sequence). Trimming took 6 bases from V and 2 from J; bases not matched to a gene: 7. The CDR3 DNA reads TGTGCCAGTAGGGAACCGAGCGGGACCTACAATGAGCAGTTCTTC. As protein: CASREPSGTYNEQFF.

In its sample, this clone was seen once. This CDR3 reads CASSWTGARSYEQYF. CDR3 coding DNA: TGTGCCAGTAGTTGGACAGGGGCTCGGTCCTACGAGCAGTACTTC. The chain combines TRBV19 with TRBJ2-7; 9 bases line up with TRBD1. V was clipped by 5 bases and J by 1 base; unmatched bases: 6. CDR1 LNHDA and CDR2 SQIVND come from the germline V gene (reference sequence). There are 15 residues in the CDR3.

The J gene is TRBJ1-3, the V gene TRBV5-1; 7 nucleotides line up with TRBD1. The junction had 1 base not matched to a gene; V was cut back by 0 bases and J by 1 base. The CDR3 runs 15 residues. Germline V gene lookup returns CDR1 SGHRS and CDR2 YFSETQ. The CDR3 reads CASSLEGQSGNTIYF. The CDR3 DNA is TGCGCCAGCAGCTTGGAGGGACAGTCTGGAAACACCATATATTTT.

The chain carries TRBV19 and TRBJ1-4; the D is unclear. This CDR3 contains 16 residues. V was pared by 0 bases and J by 7 bases, with 15 bases between. The V gene's germline CDR1 is LNHDA and CDR2 SQIVND (reference sequence). This CDR3 is CASSIDRPGRGEKLFF. DNA of the CDR3: TGTGCCAGTAGTATAGATCGCCCGGGTAGAGGTGAAAAACTGTTTTTT.

The rearrangement uses TRBV27 and TRBJ1-5; maybe TRBD1 (6 bases). V was pared by 5 bases and J by 10 bases, with 18 bases between. Germline CDR1 reads MNHEY; CDR2 reads SMNVEV (reference sequence). The CDR3 covers 14 residues. Here the CDR3 DNA reads TGTGCCAGCAGTCCCCAACAGGGTCCAACCCCCCAGCATTTT. This encodes CASSPQQGPTPQHF.

The chain recombines TRBV9 with TRBJ2-7, with TRBD2 matching 10 bases. Germline V gene sequence: CDR1 SGDLS, CDR2 YYNGEE. The length of the CDR3 is 16 residues. V shed 0 bases and J 2 bases; nucleotides not matched to a gene: 5. The CDR3 region has the DNA TGTGCCAGCAGCGTAGGGGGACTAGCGACCACCTACGAGCAGTACTTC. Residues: CASSVGGLATTYEQYF.

This chain connects TRBV12-3 or TRBV12-4 to TRBJ2-3; D perhaps matches TRBD2 (5 bases). The CDR3 spans 11 residues. V lost 5 bases and J 10 bases, leaving 10 bases between the germline ends. The CDR3 spells CASSTGYAQYF. The CDR3 bases are TGTGCCAGCAGTACGGGGTATGCGCAGTATTTT.

This clone was recorded only once. The gene calls are TRBV3-1 (or the pseudogene TRBV3-2) and TRBJ2-7, with D perhaps TRBD2 (6 bases). Trimming shortened V by 0 bases and J by 5 bases, and 20 bases separated the two germline ends. This CDR3 contains 17 residues. Per the germline V gene, CDR1 is LGHDT and CDR2 is YNNKEL (reference sequence). The CDR3 protein is CASSQDWGGADAHEQYF. Here the CDR3 DNA reads TGTGCCAGCAGCCAAGATTGGGGCGGGGCTGATGCCCACGAGCAGTACTTC.

This clone was seen just once. The chain has TRBV18 and TRBJ2-7; unclear D gene. Germline V lookup: CDR1 KGHSH, CDR2 LQKENI. V lost 4 bases and J lost 7, with 23 bases in between. This CDR3 is 16 amino acids long. CDR3 coding DNA: TGTGCCAGCTCACTTTTTGGAGCCGCCGTTATGGGTGAGCAGTACTTC. Residues: CASSLFGAAVMGEQYF.

The gene calls are TRBV3-1 (or the pseudogene TRBV3-2) and TRBJ1-2; D call uncertain. V was shortened by 1 base and J by 8 bases, with 8 bases between the two germline ends. The CDR3 is 12 amino acids. In germline, CDR1 is LGHDT, CDR2 YNNKEL (reference sequence). The DNA of the CDR3 is TGTGCCAGCAGCCAAGGCAAAGCGGGCTACACCTTC. This sequence encodes CASSQGKAGYTF.

V usage is TRBV12-3 or TRBV12-4 and J usage is TRBJ2-7, with 7 bases fitting TRBD1. The CDR3 runs 12 residues. The V segment lost 4 bases and the J segment 3 bases; nucleotides outside the gene matches: 0. Here the CDR3 DNA reads TGTGCCAGCAGTTGGACAGGCTACGAGCAGTACTTC. The encoded protein is CASSWTGYEQYF.

CDR3 coding DNA: TGTGCCATCAGATCTAACACTGAAGCTTTCTTT. It encodes CAIRSNTEAFF. V is TRBV10-3 and J is TRBJ1-1; D not resolved. The CDR3 covers 11 residues. Trimming removed 6 bases from V and 2 bases from J, with 4 bases in between. From germline, CDR1 is ENHRY and CDR2 SYGVKD.